Shown below are 10 T cell receptor beta chains from a single sample sequenced in a study of radiation and T cells in renal cell carcinoma (dated by TCRdb to 2020 to 2022). Library creation used the immunoSEQ multiplex PCR assay. Entries here come from immuneACCESS through TCRdb and include only in-frame sequences with V and J called. Some clones fail to appear in such tables; in the studies checked, an unresolved V gene covers under half of the shortfall, and the cause of the remainder is unknown. The sample table contains roughly 120,000 clones; only one count was recorded for roughly 80% of them. Clones ranked in the top ten supply 3% of the sample. Taken with the paper, the label for time point translates to: baseline pretreatment blood. The sample's treatment or condition label, in plain terms: 15 Gy SBRT to primary tumor, nephrectomy 4 weeks later. The input for sequencing was blood, taken from a patient whose treatment included radiotherapy and nephrectomy. The source of these receptors is a woman aged 55-69 years with renal cell carcinoma.

This clone was found a few times. The rearrangement uses TRBV11-2 and TRBJ2-2; D unresolved. Trimming stripped 5 bases from V and 1 base from J, with 2 bases between. Per germline, CDR1 SGHAT and CDR2 FQNNGV. The CDR3 has 12 residues. The CDR3 is CASSRNTGELFF. As DNA, the CDR3 is TGTGCCAGCAGCCGGAACACCGGGGAGCTGTTTTTT.

This clone was seen more than once but under ten times. The rearrangement uses TRBV6-5 and TRBJ1-5; D is unresolved. Germline V lookup: CDR1 MNHEY, CDR2 SVGAGI. The CDR3 extends over 13 amino acids. V lost 6 bases to trimming and J lost 0 bases, with 6 bases between them. For the CDR3, the DNA is TGTGCCAGCAGGGCAGCTAGCAATCAGCCCCAGCATTTT. Encoded protein: CASRAASNQPQHF.

A single count supports this clone. The chain carries TRBV29-1 and TRBJ2-1; either TRBD1 or TRBD2 may supply D (6 bases each). The germline V and J ends were trimmed by 7 bases and 8 bases, with 21 bases remaining between them. The CDR3 is 14 amino acids. Germline V lookup: CDR1 SQVTM, CDR2 ANQGSEA. The CDR3 protein is CSAQRLQGGDEQFF. DNA for the CDR3: TGCAGCGCCCAGAGGTTACAGGGAGGAGATGAGCAGTTCTTC.

The chain joins TRBV5-1 to TRBJ1-1; D may be TRBD1 (5 bases). The CDR3 is 16 residues long. Germline CDR1 is SGHRS and CDR2 is YFSETQ. Trimming removed 7 bases at V and 4 bases at J, with 23 bases between. CDR3 amino acids: CASFWDDREGSTEAFF. Here the CDR3 DNA reads TGCGCCAGCTTTTGGGATGACCGTGAGGGGAGCACTGAAGCTTTCTTT.

The chain recombines TRBV18 with TRBJ2-7, with D possibly matching TRBD1 (6 bases). In germline, CDR1 is KGHSH, CDR2 LQKENI. The CDR3 has 14 amino acids. V lost 0 bases to trimming and J lost 2 bases, with 8 bases between them. For the CDR3, the DNA is TGTGCCAGCTCACCACCAGGGGGAACCTACGAGCAGTACTTC. This gives the protein CASSPPGGTYEQYF.

The chain uses TRBV6-5 and TRBJ1-1, with D maybe TRBD1 (5 bases). The germline V gene has CDR1 MNHEY and CDR2 SVGAGI. CDR3 length: 15 residues. Trimming removed 2 bases at V and 0 bases at J, with 10 bases between. The CDR3 protein is CASSYGVGVNTEAFF. The CDR3 DNA follows: TGTGCCAGCAGTTACGGGGTGGGGGTGAACACTGAAGCTTTCTTT.

This clone has a single count. V is TRBV7-2 and J is TRBJ1-5, with 9 bases fitting TRBD1. This CDR3 has 15 residues. Germline V gene sequence: CDR1 SGHTA, CDR2 FQGNSA. With 4 bases clipped from V and 1 base from J, the junction kept 2 bases outside the gene matches. The CDR3 nucleotides are TGTGCCAGCAGCTGGGGACAGGGAAGCAATCAGCCCCAGCATTTT. Translated, it gives CASSWGQGSNQPQHF. The full variable domain, with the rest looked up from reference TRBV7-2 and TRBJ1-5, is GAGVSQSPSNKVTEKGKDVELRCDPISGHTALYWYRQSLGQGLEFLIYFQGNSAPDKSGLPSDRFSAERTGGSVSTLTIQRTQQEDSAVYLCASSWGQGSNQPQHFGDGTRLSIL.

The chain recombines TRBV28 with TRBJ2-7; possible D gene TRBD1, 5 bases. The V gene lost 8 bases and the J gene lost 6 bases, with 20 bases spanning the gap. Germline values: CDR1 MDHEN, CDR2 SYDVKM. This CDR3 spans 14 amino acids. This chain's CDR3 is CASQTRGRVVEQYF. As DNA, the CDR3 is TGTGCCAGCCAGACAAGGGGCAGGGTGGTCGAGCAGTACTTC.

The V gene is TRBV6-4, the J gene TRBJ2-1, with 9 bases fitting TRBD2. Germline assignment: CDR1 MRHNA and CDR2 SNTAGT. Germline trimming cut 0 bases from V and 8 bases from J; bases unmatched to any gene: 8. The CDR3 contains 16 residues. CDR3 loop: CASSDSTAGGRYEQFF. The CDR3 DNA reads TGTGCCAGCAGTGACTCGACGGCGGGAGGGCGGTATGAGCAGTTCTTC.

This chain uses TRBV28 with TRBJ2-2; 8 bases agree with TRBD1. The CDR3 length is 16 residues. The germline gives CDR1 MDHEN, CDR2 SYDVKM. Trimming cost V 4 bases and J 8 bases; bases outside gene matches: 12. The chain's CDR3 is CASSSPTGTGPGELFF. DNA for the CDR3: TGTGCCAGCAGTTCTCCGACCGGGACAGGTCCAGGGGAGCTGTTTTTT.